These T cell receptor beta chains were read from a single sample in a study of T cell repertoires in cytomegalovirus infection. One entry per CDR3 protein, called by TCRdb with MiXCR from the reads. The sample consists of approximately 110,000 distinct CDR3 sequences, 10% of them appearing once. These receptors' antigens are unknown. Specimen: PBMCs, sequenced either directly or after in vitro stimulation (not recorded which). These receptors were obtained from a human donor in good health (CMV status not recorded). Some clones in this sample may be carry-over from other donors' samples. Both conserved end residues are part of each CDR3. Each record gives: V gene, clone size, D gene, J gene, CDR3 DNA, CDR3 protein. D genes are given only for firm matches. Some rows mark clone size as missing; the rest say once, few, many or name a class of expanded clone.

TRBV11-2,many,TRBD1,TRBJ1-2,TGTGCCAGCAGCTCACAGGGGGCTAACTTACTTGGCTACACCTTC,CASSSQGANLLGYTF
TRBV7-2,many,-,TRBJ1-6,TGTGCCAGCAGCGCTGGGTCGGGGTACAATTCACCCCTCCACTTT,CASSAGSGYNSPLHF
TRBV7-2,many,-,TRBJ2-1,TGTGCCAGCAGCCCAATTCCCCAGGCAAGTGGCGAGCAGTTCTTC,CASSPIPQASGEQFF
TRBV7-2,few,-,TRBJ1-3,TGTGCCAGCAGCTTAGGCCCTGGCCGTAGGAACACCATATATTTT,CASSLGPGRRNTIYF
TRBV5-4,-,-,TRBJ2-7,TGTGCCAGCAGCTTGGGGACAGCGCCCACCTACGAGCAGTACTTC,CASSLGTAPTYEQYF
TRBV10-3,-,-,TRBJ2-5,TGTGCCATCAGCCGTGATGATGGAGAGACCCAGTACTTC,CAISRDDGETQYF
TRBV4-1,-,TRBD2,TRBJ2-3,TGCGCCAGCAGCCAAGGGATTTACAAGGCGCGGGAGAGACCAGATACGCAGTATTTT,CASSQGIYKARERPDTQYF
TRBV28,-,-,TRBJ2-1,TGTGCCAGCATACCCGCAGGGGCCGGTTACAATGAGCAGTTCTTC,CASIPAGAGYNEQFF
TRBV19,many,-,TRBJ1-1,TGTGCCAGTAGTATTGGCAGGGTCAACACTGAAGCTTTCTTT,CASSIGRVNTEAFF
TRBV15,few,-,TRBJ1-5,TGTGCCACCAGCAGATCGCCACAGCTTGATCAGCCCCAGCATTTT,CATSRSPQLDQPQHF
TRBV19,many,-,TRBJ1-5,TGTGCCAGTAGTCTAGGCACGGTCGAGAATCAGCCCCAGCATTTT,CASSLGTVENQPQHF
TRBV11-1,-,-,TRBJ2-7,TGTGCCAGCAGCTTTTCCTACCTGTACGAGCAGTACTTC,CASSFSYLYEQYF
TRBV20-1,-,-,TRBJ2-2,TGCAGTGCTCTAATTCCCACGAACACCGGGGAGCTGTTTTTT,CSALIPTNTGELFF
TRBV12-3/TRBV12-4,many,-,TRBJ1-4,TGTGCCAGCACCCTGACAGACATTGACGAAAAACTGTTTTTT,CASTLTDIDEKLFF
TRBV12-3/TRBV12-4,-,TRBD1,TRBJ2-1,TGTGCCAGCAGTTGGGACAGAGCTTACAATGAGCAGTTCTTC,CASSWDRAYNEQFF
TRBV27,many,-,TRBJ1-3,TGTGCCAGCGCTCTTTTCGGGACGACGGGGGGAAACACCATATATTTT,CASALFGTTGGNTIYF
TRBV7-8,many,TRBD1,TRBJ1-4,TGTGCCAGCAGCCCGGAGGACAGGGGGGGTGAAAAACTGTTTTTT,CASSPEDRGGEKLFF
TRBV7-9,many,TRBD2,TRBJ2-5,TGTGCCAGCAGTCCTCTAGCGGGAGGGCCCAACCAAGAGACCCAGTACTTC,CASSPLAGGPNQETQYF
TRBV7-9,many,-,TRBJ2-5,TGTGCCAGCAGAATGGGGTCGGAGACCCAGTACTTC,CASRMGSETQYF
TRBV2,many,-,TRBJ1-1,TGTGCCAGCGTAGGACATTTGAACACTGAAGCTTTCTTT,CASVGHLNTEAFF
TRBV7-9,many,-,TRBJ1-2,TGTGCCAGCAGGCGGGGCTCCTATGGCTACACCTTC,CASRRGSYGYTF
TRBV6-5,many,-,TRBJ1-2,TGTGCCAGCACTCCTGGGGTTGGGGCCGTCTATGGCTACACCTTC,CASTPGVGAVYGYTF
TRBV7-2,many,-,TRBJ1-2,TGTGCCAGCACCCTGTCACTGGGAAACTATGGCTACACCTTC,CASTLSLGNYGYTF
TRBV7-9,-,TRBD1,TRBJ1-4,TGTGCCAGCAGTCCTGACAGGGATGAAAAACTGTTTTTT,CASSPDRDEKLFF
TRBV4-1,-,TRBD2,TRBJ2-1,TGCGCCAGCAGCCCATCTAGCGGGCCCTACAATGAGCAGTTCTTC,CASSPSSGPYNEQFF
TRBV6-5,many,-,TRBJ1-1,TGTGCCAGCACCCCCGGGGGCTACACTGAAGCTTTCTTT,CASTPGGYTEAFF
TRBV20-1,few,-,TRBJ1-6,TGCAGTGCTAGAGACGGCACGGAGGGGATCACCCTCCACTTT,CSARDGTEGITLHF
TRBV7-2,many,-,TRBJ2-5,TGTGCCAGCAGCTTGGGGCAAGAGACCCAGTACTTC,CASSLGQETQYF